One and the same sample provided the 6 T cell receptor beta chains below, sequenced in a study of PD-1 blockade in classical Hodgkin lymphoma. Sequenced by immunoSEQ multiplex PCR; TCRdb stores in-frame clones only, minus some. The repertoire holds 20,000 to 25,000 clones, with roughly 94% as singletons. Time point meaning: newly diagnosed, previously untreated cHL patient sample. The sample consisted of peripheral blood mononuclear cells (PBMCs). The receptors come from a human donor with classical Hodgkin lymphoma.

V and J are TRBV7-3 and TRBJ2-2, with D possibly TRBD1 on 6 matching bases. Germline CDR1 reads SGHTA; CDR2 reads FQGTGA. There are 14 residues in the CDR3. V was shortened by 2 bases and J by 4 bases, with 8 bases between the two germline ends. The DNA of the CDR3 is TGTGCCAGCAGCTTACAACAGGGCACCGGGGAGCTGTTTTTT. It is translated as CASSLQQGTGELFF.

The chain joins TRBV19 to TRBJ2-3, with TRBD2 identical over 7 bases. With 3 bases clipped from V and 0 bases from J, the junction kept 0 bases outside the gene matches. This CDR3 is 14 amino acids long. Germline V gene data show CDR1 as LNHDA and CDR2 as SQIVND (reference sequence). As DNA, the CDR3 is TGTGCCAGTAGTATGGGACTAAGCACAGATACGCAGTATTTT. This encodes CASSMGLSTDTQYF.

V usage is TRBV11-2 and J usage is TRBJ2-5; no reliable D call. Per germline, CDR1 SGHAT and CDR2 FQNNGV. This CDR3 contains 13 residues. The V and J ends lost 3 bases and 0 bases respectively, with 5 bases between them. CDR3 region: CASSFGYQETQYF. The CDR3 bases are TGTGCCAGCAGCTTTGGGTACCAAGAGACCCAGTACTTC.

The CDR3 DNA sequence: TGTGCCAGCGCGGGTTTGGAGGGGGGCGGCGCAGATACGCAGTATTTT. It specifies CASAGLEGGGADTQYF. This sequence joins TRBV7-6 and TRBJ2-3; D may match TRBD1 or TRBD2 (6 bases each). The CDR3 spans 16 residues. The germline gives CDR1 SGHVS, CDR2 FNYEAQ. V gave up 8 bases and J gave up 4 bases, with 22 bases separating them. Full variable domain (outside the CDR3, taken from reference TRBV7-6 and TRBJ2-3): GAGVSQSPRYKVTKRGQDVALRCDPISGHVSLYWYRQALGQGPEFLTYFNYEAQQDKSGLPNDRFSAERPEGSISTLTIQRTEQRDSAMYRCASAGLEGGGADTQYFGPGTRLTVL.

V and J are TRBV6-6 and TRBJ2-7; D is possibly TRBD1 (5 bases). The length of the CDR3 is 15 residues. From germline, CDR1 is MNHNY and CDR2 SVGAGI (reference sequence). Trimming removed 3 bases from V and 5 bases from J, with 17 bases in between. For the CDR3, the DNA is TGTGCCAGCAGTTATACAGGTGTTGTCAACCACGAGCAGTACTTC. Translating gives CASSYTGVVNHEQYF.

The chain recombines TRBV19 with TRBJ1-2; unclear D gene. The CDR3 spans 12 residues. V lost 1 base to trimming and J lost 8 bases, with 8 bases between them. CDR1 is LNHDA, CDR2 SQIVND, per germline (reference sequence). The CDR3 sequence: CASSIGPTGYTF. The CDR3 DNA follows: TGTGCCAGTAGTATAGGGCCAACAGGCTACACCTTC.